The rows below give T cell receptor beta chains drawn from one sample of a study of OX40 agonist ivuxolimab in advanced cancers. The protocol was immunoSEQ multiplex PCR, while the TCRdb copy is restricted to in-frame clones and leaves out a portion. The top ten clones hold around 35% of a sample with around 44,000 clones, about 83% of them seen once. Specimen: CD4+ or CD8+ T cells sorted from blood, collected in a trial of the OX40 agonist ivuxolimab. The receptors were gathered from an adult with an advanced solid tumor such as melanoma, head and neck, liver or kidney cancer. CDR3s include the opening cysteine and the closing phenylalanine or tryptophan. Fields, in order: clone size, J gene, D gene, V gene, CDR3 length, CDR3 protein, CDR3 DNA. A D gene is named only where the DNA matches it firmly. Clone size, where shown, is once, few, many, or a class for clones that have expanded.

clone size: NA
J gene: TRBJ2-1
D gene: TRBD1
V gene: TRBV15
CDR3 length: 16
CDR3 protein: CATSRLRQGAYNEQFF
CDR3 DNA: TGTGCCACCAGCAGACTTCGACAGGGGGCTTACAATGAGCAGTTCTTC

clone size: NA
J gene: TRBJ2-2
D gene: TRBD2
V gene: TRBV11-2
CDR3 length: 18
CDR3 protein: CASSSLGGGLSNTGELFF
CDR3 DNA: TGTGCCAGCAGCTCCCTCGGCGGGGGACTCTCCAACACCGGGGAGCTGTTTTTT

clone size: few
J gene: TRBJ1-1
D gene: NA
V gene: TRBV27
CDR3 length: 13
CDR3 protein: CASSSALNTEAFF
CDR3 DNA: TGTGCCAGCAGCTCAGCTCTGAACACTGAAGCTTTCTTT

clone size: NA
J gene: TRBJ2-1
D gene: NA
V gene: TRBV6-5
CDR3 length: 9
CDR3 protein: CAGNNEQFF
CDR3 DNA: TGTGCCGGGAACAATGAGCAGTTCTTC

clone size: NA
J gene: TRBJ2-5
D gene: NA
V gene: TRBV7-2
CDR3 length: 12
CDR3 protein: CASSLARETQYF
CDR3 DNA: TGTGCCAGCAGCTTAGCGCGAGAGACCCAGTACTTC

clone size: NA
J gene: TRBJ2-1
D gene: NA
V gene: TRBV28
CDR3 length: 15
CDR3 protein: CASCPAGGRNNEQFF
CDR3 DNA: TGTGCCAGTTGCCCCGCAGGGGGGAGAAACAATGAGCAGTTCTTC

clone size: NA
J gene: TRBJ1-1
D gene: NA
V gene: TRBV5-4
CDR3 length: 13
CDR3 protein: CASSSDENTEAFF
CDR3 DNA: TGTGCCAGCAGCTCGGACGAGAACACTGAAGCTTTCTTT

clone size: NA
J gene: TRBJ2-7
D gene: NA
V gene: TRBV7-6
CDR3 length: 13
CDR3 protein: CASSSLGLWEQYF
CDR3 DNA: TGTGCCAGCAGCTCCCTAGGGCTCTGGGAGCAGTACTTC

clone size: NA
J gene: TRBJ2-2
D gene: NA
V gene: TRBV9
CDR3 length: 14
CDR3 protein: CASSVTTGTGELFF
CDR3 DNA: TGTGCCAGCAGCGTCACCACAGGGACCGGGGAGCTGTTTTTT

clone size: NA
J gene: TRBJ2-3
D gene: NA
V gene: TRBV7-3
CDR3 length: 16
CDR3 protein: CASSRRGVGNTDTQYF
CDR3 DNA: TGTGCCAGCAGCCGCCGTGGGGTAGGGAACACAGATACGCAGTATTTT